The 21 T cell receptor beta chains below come from one sample, sequenced in a study of CD8+CD57+ T cells in acquired aplastic anemia. The TCR beta profiling, which covered VDJ combination and CDR3 sequence, was carried out using genomic DNA as the template. One entry per CDR3 protein, called by TCRdb with MiXCR from the reads. The sample records about 160,000 distinct CDR3 sequences, roughly 50% being singletons. Selection for sequencing was limited to patients who had shown CD8+CD57+ cell expansion by flow cytometry. Input material: sorted CD4+, CD8+, or CD8+CD57+ T cells (not recorded which) from PBMCs. These receptors were collected from a human donor with aplastic anemia.

On this clonotype: This may stem from a read error, because a much larger clone lies one nucleotide away. This CDR3 is missing its conserved last phenylalanine or tryptophan, likely due to a read error. The chain recombines TRBV27 with TRBJ2-7; 8 positions match TRBD1. The CDR3 length is 12 residues. V gave up 8 bases and J gave up 5 bases; unmatched junction bases: 5. CDR1 is MNHEY and CDR2 is SMNVEV in the germline V gene (reference sequence). CDR3 in amino acids: CASLGQANEQYL. The CDR3 bases are TGTGCCAGCTTGGGACAGGCGAACGAGCAGTACCTC.

The chain is built from TRBV9 and TRBJ2-2; 11 nucleotides line up with TRBD2. V gave up 4 bases and J gave up 2 bases; unmatched junction bases: 7. The CDR3 length is 17 residues. Germline CDR1 SGDLS, CDR2 YYNGEE. CDR3 residues: CASSQSGTSGNTGELFF. CDR3 bases: TGTGCCAGCAGCCAAAGCGGGACTAGCGGTAACACCGGGGAGCTGTTTTTT. The variable domain in full, with the rest retrieved from reference TRBV9 and TRBJ2-2, is DSGVTQTPKHLITATGQRVTLRCSPRSGDLSVYWYQQSLDQGLQFLIQYYNGEERAKGNILERFSAQQFPDLHSELNLSSLELGDSALYFCASSQSGTSGNTGELFFGEGSRLTVL.

This clonotype has at least ten counts. The gene calls are TRBV14 and TRBJ2-1; possibly TRBD1 or TRBD2 for D (5 bases each). The CDR3 loop spans 14 amino acids. Germline CDR1 is SGHDN and CDR2 is FVKESK. V lost 1 base to trimming and J lost 6 bases, with 10 bases between them. The CDR3 loop reads CASSQGDPFNEQFF. The CDR3, as DNA: TGTGCCAGCAGCCAAGGGGACCCTTTCAATGAGCAGTTCTTC.

This clonotype occurred many times. The V gene is TRBV7-6, the J gene TRBJ2-1; unclear D gene. Trimming took 10 bases from V and 8 from J, leaving 18 bases between them. CDR3 length: 13 residues. Germline V gene lookup returns CDR1 SGHVS and CDR2 FNYEAQ. CDR3 coding DNA: TGTGCCACCTCCTTGTACAGAAAAGATGAGCAGTTCTTC. As protein: CATSLYRKDEQFF.

The gene calls are TRBV29-1 and TRBJ2-1; the D gene could be TRBD1 or TRBD2 (7 bases each). The CDR3 sequence is 13 residues long. CDR1 SQVTM and CDR2 ANQGSEA come from the germline V gene. V lost 6 bases and J 1 base, leaving 10 bases between the germline ends. CDR3: CSVRGGSYNEQFF. The CDR3 bases are TGCAGCGTCAGGGGGGGTTCCTACAATGAGCAGTTCTTC.

The rearrangement joins TRBV10-3 to TRBJ1-6; weak D call: TRBD1 (5 bases). Trimming pared 0 bases from V and 7 bases from J, leaving 16 bases between. The germline V gene has CDR1 ENHRY and CDR2 SYGVKD. The length of the CDR3 is 17 residues. The CDR3 coding sequence is TGTGCCATCAGTGAGTCATGGTCCGTGGAGGGGAATTCACCCCTCCACTTT. This gives the protein CAISESWSVEGNSPLHF.

This clonotype was observed many times. This sequence joins TRBV4-1 and TRBJ2-2; TRBD1 might be the D (6 bases). CDR3 length: 14 residues. CDR1 and CDR2 (germline): MGHRA, YSYEKL. Trimming removed 0 bases at V and 10 bases at J, with 12 bases between. The CDR3 sequence: CASSQDRGNVELFF. The DNA of the CDR3 is TGCGCCAGCAGCCAAGACAGGGGTAACGTGGAGCTGTTTTTT.

This clonotype was detected only a few times. This chain links TRBV3-1 with TRBJ1-1; D perhaps matches TRBD1 (6 bases). V was shortened by 4 bases and J by 4 bases, with 13 bases between the two germline ends. This CDR3 has 14 amino acids. The V gene's germline CDR1 is LGHDT and CDR2 YNNKEL (reference sequence). In DNA form, the CDR3 reads TGTGCCAGCAGCCCTTCACAGGGTGGCACTGAAGCTTTCTTT. Its protein is CASSPSQGGTEAFF.

This clonotype has ten or more counts. The chain joins TRBV7-8 to TRBJ1-1; D is possibly TRBD1 (5 bases). The germline V and J ends were trimmed by 1 base and 0 bases, with 18 bases remaining between them. Per the germline V gene, CDR1 is SGHVS and CDR2 is FQNEAQ. This CDR3 is 18 amino acids long. The CDR3, as DNA: TGTGCCAGCAGCTTAGAGAGGGACCCACATCGCCTGAACACTGAAGCTTTCTTT. Translated: CASSLERDPHRLNTEAFF.

As to this clonotype: This may come from a read error, since a much larger clone is one base off. This chain uses TRBV5-1 with TRBJ2-1; tentative D call: TRBD2 (5 bases). This CDR3 region has 16 residues. Per germline, CDR1 SGHRS and CDR2 YFSETQ. The CDR3 region is CASSLAVGGSYNERFF. The CDR3 DNA reads as TGCGCCAGCAGCTTGGCTGTAGGAGGTTCCTACAATGAGCGGTTCTTC.

The chain employs TRBV2 and TRBJ1-6; D uncertain. The CDR3 is 14 amino acids. Germline V gives CDR1 SNHLY, CDR2 FYNNEI. V dropped 6 bases and J dropped 7 bases, with 13 bases sitting between them. CDR3 nucleotide sequence: TGTGCCAGCAGGGTGTCCAGTCCAAATTCACCCCTCCACTTT. This gives the protein CASRVSSPNSPLHF.

This clonotype was detected many times. The V gene is TRBV4-1, the J gene TRBJ2-7; D might be TRBD1 (8 bases). Germline V gene data show CDR1 as MGHRA and CDR2 as YSYEKL. V was shortened by 0 bases and J by 3 bases, with 15 bases between the two germline ends. This CDR3 has 16 amino acids. The CDR3 is CASSQDLDREGYEQYF. CDR3 DNA sequence: TGCGCCAGCAGCCAAGACCTGGACAGGGAGGGCTACGAGCAGTACTTC.

The V gene is TRBV19, the J gene TRBJ2-7; 7 positions agree with TRBD1. This CDR3 is 12 amino acids long. Germline CDR1 and CDR2: LNHDA and SQIVND (reference sequence). V lost 5 bases, J lost 7 bases, and 5 bases stayed unmatched. The CDR3 region has the DNA TGTGCCAGTAGTCGACAGGGCCAAGAGCAGTACTTC. Amino acid sequence: CASSRQGQEQYF.

The chain is built from TRBV14 and TRBJ2-3; the D gene could be TRBD1 or TRBD2 (5 bases each). The V and J ends lost 0 bases and 2 bases respectively, with 18 bases between them. CDR3 length: 18 residues. Germline values: CDR1 SGHDN, CDR2 FVKESK. Written as DNA, the CDR3 is TGTGCCAGCAGCCAAGATAACGGGACCCCACTCCCCACAGATACGCAGTATTTT. Protein product: CASSQDNGTPLPTDTQYF.

The genes are TRBV19 and TRBJ2-7; D is ambiguous. The germline V and J ends were trimmed by 5 bases and 7 bases, with 12 bases remaining between them. From germline, CDR1 is LNHDA and CDR2 SQIVND (reference sequence). The CDR3 has 12 amino acids. CDR3 nucleotide sequence: TGTGCCAGTAGTCAAGGAGCTCAGGAGCAGTACTTC. It specifies CASSQGAQEQYF.

The chain has TRBV15 and TRBJ2-3, with TRBD2 identical over 9 bases. CDR1 LNHNV and CDR2 YYDKDF come from the germline V gene (reference sequence). Trimming cost V 0 bases and J 1 base; bases outside gene matches: 5. This CDR3 region has 17 residues. The CDR3 bases are TGTGCCACCAGCAGAGAGTGGCGGGGGGGCCGCACAGATACGCAGTATTTT. Encoded protein: CATSREWRGGRTDTQYF.

The V and J genes are TRBV7-8 and TRBJ2-7, with a possible D match to TRBD1 (6 bases). The CDR3 is 14 amino acids. In germline, CDR1 is SGHVS, CDR2 FQNEAQ. The ends were cut back, 5 bases at V and 2 bases at J, with 13 bases in the middle. The CDR3 DNA sequence: TGTGCCAGCAGCCAGACGGCAGGGGCCTACGAGCAGTACTTC. Translated: CASSQTAGAYEQYF.

This clonotype was detected many times. For the CDR3, the DNA is TGTGCCAGCAGCGTAGGGAGGGGGGCGGACTATGGCTACACCTTC. Amino acid sequence: CASSVGRGADYGYTF. This sequence joins TRBV9 and TRBJ1-2; tentative D call: TRBD1 (6 bases). Trimming stripped 0 bases from V and 3 bases from J, with 12 bases between. The CDR3 loop spans 15 amino acids. Germline V gene lookup returns CDR1 SGDLS and CDR2 YYNGEE.

The chain recombines TRBV2 with TRBJ1-6, with 9 bases identical to TRBD1. Germline CDR1 reads SNHLY; CDR2 reads FYNNEI. The J segment lost 5 bases and the V segment lost 7 bases, leaving 3 bases of the junction unmatched. This CDR3 is built from 14 residues. CDR3 protein: CASKRDRDNSPLHF. The CDR3 nucleotides read TGTGCCAGCAAGCGGGACAGGGATAATTCACCCCTCCACTTT.

This sequence joins TRBV10-1 and TRBJ1-1; D unclear. Trimming shortened V by 4 bases and J by 11 bases, and 11 bases separated the two germline ends. Germline V gene data show CDR1 as WNHNN and CDR2 as SYGVQD (reference sequence). The length of the CDR3 is 11 residues. CDR3 in DNA: TGCGCCAGCAGTGGTGGGGTTCGGGCTTTCTTT. Translation: CASSGGVRAFF.

Many counts were recorded for this clonotype. This chain uses TRBV4-2 with TRBJ2-7; weak D call: TRBD2 (5 bases). V was shortened by 3 bases and J by 4 bases, with 10 bases between the two germline ends. Per germline, CDR1 LGHNA and CDR2 YNFKEQ. The CDR3 is 13 amino acids. The CDR3 here is CASSQDSTYEQYF. The CDR3 DNA is TGTGCCAGCAGCCAGGACTCCACGTACGAGCAGTACTTC.